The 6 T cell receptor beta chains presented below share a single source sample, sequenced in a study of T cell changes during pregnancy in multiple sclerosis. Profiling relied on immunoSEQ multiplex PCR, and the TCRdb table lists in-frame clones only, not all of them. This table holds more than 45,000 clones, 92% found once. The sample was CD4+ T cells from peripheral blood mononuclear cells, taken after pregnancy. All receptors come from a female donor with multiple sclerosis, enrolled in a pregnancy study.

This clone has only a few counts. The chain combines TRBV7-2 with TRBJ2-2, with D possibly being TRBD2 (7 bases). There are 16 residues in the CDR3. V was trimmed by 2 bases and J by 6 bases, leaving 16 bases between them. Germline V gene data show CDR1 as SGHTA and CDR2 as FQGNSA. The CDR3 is CASSLRTRGAAGELFF. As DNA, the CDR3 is TGTGCCAGCAGCTTAAGGACACGGGGGGCGGCCGGGGAGCTGTTTTTT.

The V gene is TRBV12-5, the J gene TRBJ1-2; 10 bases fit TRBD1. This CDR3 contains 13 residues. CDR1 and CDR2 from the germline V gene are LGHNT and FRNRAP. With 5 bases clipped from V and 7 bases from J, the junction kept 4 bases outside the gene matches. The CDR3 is CASGLDRGLGYTF. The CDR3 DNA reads TGTGCTAGTGGTCTTGACAGGGGGCTTGGCTACACCTTC.

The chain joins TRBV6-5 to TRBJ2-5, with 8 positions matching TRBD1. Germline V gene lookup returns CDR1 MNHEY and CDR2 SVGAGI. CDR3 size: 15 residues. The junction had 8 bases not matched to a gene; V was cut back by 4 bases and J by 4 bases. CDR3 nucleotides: TGTGCCAGCAGTTCCGGGACAGGAGGAGGAGAGACCCAGTACTTC. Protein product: CASSSGTGGGETQYF.

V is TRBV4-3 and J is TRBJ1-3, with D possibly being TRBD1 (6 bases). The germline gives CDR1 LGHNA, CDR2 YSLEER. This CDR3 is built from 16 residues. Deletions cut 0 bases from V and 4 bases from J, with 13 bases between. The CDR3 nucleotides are TGCGCCAGCAGCCAAGAACAGGGAGTTGCAGGAAACACCATATATTTT. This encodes CASSQEQGVAGNTIYF.

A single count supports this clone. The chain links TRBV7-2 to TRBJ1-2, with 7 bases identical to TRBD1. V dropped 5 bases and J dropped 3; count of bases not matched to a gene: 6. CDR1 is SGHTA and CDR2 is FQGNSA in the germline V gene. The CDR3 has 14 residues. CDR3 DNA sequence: TGTGCCAGCAGCACATACGGACAGGACTATGGCTACACCTTC. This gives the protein CASSTYGQDYGYTF.

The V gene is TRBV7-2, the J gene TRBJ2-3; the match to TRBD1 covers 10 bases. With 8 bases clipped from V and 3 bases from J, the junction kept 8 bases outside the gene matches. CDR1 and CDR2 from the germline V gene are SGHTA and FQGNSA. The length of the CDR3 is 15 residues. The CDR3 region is CASGFDRGRTDTQYF. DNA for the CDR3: TGTGCCAGCGGGTTCGACAGGGGGCGAACAGATACGCAGTATTTT.